This T cell receptor (beta chain) stems from a study of blood T cell repertoires in COVID-19. In the study overall: The United States, Italy and Spain supplied acute and convalescent COVID-19 samples.

Authors' data handling: Amplification from reference gene primers served as the basis for estimated nucleated cell counts. This table comes from immunoSEQ multiplex PCR, and its TCRdb copy is limited to in-frame clones, with some not included. The D gene and trimming were derived from the DNA, and the V and J assignments and clone size from that table. The data contain 150,000 to 200,000 clones, 82% of them singletons. This clone showed up just once. The TCR originated in a woman between 65 and 79 years old with acute or convalescent COVID-19. Sequenced sample: peripheral blood.

CDR3 protein: CASSRGRVSNTGELFF. The CDR3, as DNA: TGTGCCAGCAGCAGGGGCCGGGTCTCCAACACCGGGGAGCTGTTTTTT. The genes are TRBV2 and TRBJ2-2, with D maybe TRBD1 (6 bases). Trimming took off 6 bases at V and 2 bases at J, with 16 bases between the two ends. The CDR3 is made up of 16 amino acids. The germline V gene encodes CDR1 SNHLY and CDR2 FYNNEI.